This T cell receptor (beta chain) was retrieved from a study of radiation and T cells in renal cell carcinoma. Study in general: Nephrectomy followed 15 Gy stereotactic body radiation by 4 weeks.

The table came from immunoSEQ multiplex PCR; TCRdb's copy has only in-frame clones and leaves some out. The sample carries 100,000 or so clones, 86% recorded once. The CDR3 consists of 15 residues. V shed 7 bases and J 1 base; nucleotides not matched to a gene: 9. Germline V gives CDR1 LGHNT, CDR2 FRNRAP. Time point denoted: baseline pretreatment blood. Treatment given: 15 Gy SBRT to primary tumor, nephrectomy 4 weeks later. This rearrangement joins TRBV12-5 to TRBJ2-5; 7 nucleotides align to TRBD2. Sequenced here: blood, sampled from a patient whose treatment included radiotherapy and nephrectomy. The receptor's source is a man in his fifties with renal cell carcinoma. Written as DNA, the CDR3 is TGTGCTAGTGCCCCAGGTGGGGGGGTCCAAGAGACCCAGTACTTC. Translating gives CASAPGGGVQETQYF.